These 13 T cell receptor beta chains originate from one sample sequenced in a study of blood T cell repertoires in COVID-19. The protocol was immunoSEQ multiplex PCR, while the TCRdb copy is restricted to in-frame clones and leaves out a portion. The sample carries 540,000 or so clones, 70% to 90% recorded once. Sequenced sample: peripheral blood. These receptors came from a woman between 50 and 59 years old with COVID-19, enrolled during active disease.

The chain carries TRBV30 and TRBJ2-2, with a tentative D call TRBD1 (6 bases). Between the trimmed V and J ends, which lost 2 bases and 5 bases, there was a span of 12 bases. Germline CDR1 and CDR2: GTSNPN and SVGIG (reference sequence). CDR3 size: 14 residues. Here the CDR3 reads CAWSITGWTGELFF. The CDR3 DNA reads as TGTGCCTGGAGTATAACAGGGTGGACCGGGGAGCTGTTTTTT.

The CDR3 nucleotides are TGTGCCAGCAGTGAAGCCGACATTTTTGGCTACACCTTC. Residues: CASSEADIFGYTF. This chain connects TRBV6-1 to TRBJ1-2, with D hard to call. CDR1 MNHNS and CDR2 SASEGT come from the germline V gene. V was shortened by 0 bases and J by 7 bases, with 9 bases between the two germline ends. This CDR3 region has 13 residues.

The chain links TRBV6-5 to TRBJ1-3, with TRBD1 matching 9 bases. V gave up 2 bases and J gave up 0 bases; unmatched junction bases: 2. The CDR3 is 16 residues long. Germline-derived CDR1 and CDR2 are MNHEY and SVGAGI. The CDR3 nucleotides are TGTGCCAGCAGTTACGACAGGGGGGCCTCTGGAAACACCATATATTTT. Translated: CASSYDRGASGNTIYF.

V gene TRBV5-1 combines with J gene TRBJ1-6; TRBD1 matches 10 bases. The CDR3 loop spans 14 amino acids. Trimming at V came to 3 bases and at J to 8 bases, leaving 2 bases not matched to a gene. Germline V lookup: CDR1 SGHRS, CDR2 YFSETQ. CDR3: CASSSGQGDSPLHF. CDR3 sequence (DNA): TGCGCCAGCAGCTCAGGACAGGGGGATTCACCCCTCCACTTT.

This clone turned up a few times. This sequence joins TRBV2 and TRBJ1-3; D call uncertain. The CDR3 totals 13 residues. Trimming took 6 bases from V and 4 from J, leaving 10 bases between them. Germline lookup yields CDR1 SNHLY and CDR2 FYNNEI. The CDR3: CASRGGGGNTIYF. CDR3 DNA sequence: TGTGCCAGCAGAGGCGGAGGGGGAAACACCATATATTTT.

This chain uses TRBV10-3 with TRBJ1-1; D is unresolved. The V gene lost 2 bases and the J gene lost 4 bases, with 14 bases spanning the gap. This CDR3 spans 15 amino acids. Germline V gene sequence: CDR1 ENHRY, CDR2 SYGVKD. Here the CDR3 DNA reads TGTGCCATCAGTGAGCCAGGCAAACCTCTCACTGAAGCTTTCTTT. Its protein product is CAISEPGKPLTEAFF.

In its sample, this clone was seen once. The J gene is TRBJ1-1, the V gene TRBV10-3; 9 bases match TRBD1. The CDR3 runs 13 residues. After removal of 9 bases from V and 4 bases from J, the junction contained 6 bases not matched to a gene. Germline assignment: CDR1 ENHRY and CDR2 SYGVKD. The CDR3 spells CAMTQGAGTEAFF. The CDR3 DNA reads TGTGCCATGACACAGGGGGCCGGCACTGAAGCTTTCTTT.

The chain employs TRBV27 and TRBJ1-6, with unresolved D. This CDR3 region has 14 residues. V was cut by 3 bases and J by 4 bases, with 7 bases left in between. Germline assignment: CDR1 MNHEY and CDR2 SMNVEV (reference sequence). The CDR3 DNA reads TGTGCCAGCAGTTTTGGAGTTTATAATTCACCCCTCCACTTT. As protein: CASSFGVYNSPLHF.

This clone was seen only once. The chain employs TRBV7-8 and TRBJ1-1; 7 nucleotides line up with TRBD1. The CDR3 length is 15 residues. V lost 4 bases, J lost 5 bases, and 10 bases stayed unmatched. The germline CDR1 and CDR2 sequences are SGHVS and FQNEAQ. The CDR3: CASSYRRDRRTEAFF. The CDR3 bases are TGTGCCAGCAGCTATCGGAGGGACAGAAGAACTGAAGCTTTCTTT.

In regard to this clone: The same CDR3 arises from other DNA sequences in this sample as well. The chain carries TRBV6-5 and TRBJ1-2; D call uncertain. The CDR3 has 12 residues. Germline loops: CDR1 MNHEY, CDR2 SVGAGI. V was shortened by 3 bases and J by 8 bases, with 10 bases between the two germline ends. The CDR3, as DNA: TGTGCCAGCAGTTATCCGGGAGGGGGCTACACCTTC. This sequence encodes CASSYPGGGYTF.

The genes are TRBV19 and TRBJ2-7; D possibly corresponds to TRBD1 (5 bases). Germline assignment: CDR1 LNHDA and CDR2 SQIVND (reference sequence). Trimming took off 5 bases at V and 4 bases at J, with 18 bases between the two ends. The CDR3 extends over 15 amino acids. CDR3 region: CASSSSPARDYEQYF. DNA for the CDR3: TGTGCCAGTAGTTCATCCCCAGCCAGGGATTACGAGCAGTACTTC.

The chain uses TRBV14 and TRBJ1-1; 7 bases match TRBD1. V trimming: 4 bases; J trimming: 5 bases; junction bases outside the gene matches: 7. Germline lookup yields CDR1 SGHDN and CDR2 FVKESK. This CDR3 is 14 amino acids long. CDR3 region: CASSRIQGWTEAFF. In DNA, the CDR3 is TGTGCCAGCAGCCGAATACAGGGGTGGACTGAAGCTTTCTTT.

This chain uses TRBV28 with TRBJ1-5; no firm D call. Germline loops: CDR1 MDHEN, CDR2 SYDVKM. The CDR3 contains 14 residues. V was shortened by 2 bases and J by 7 bases, with 12 bases between the two germline ends. Written as DNA, the CDR3 is TGTGCCAGCAGTTTAGGGAGGGAGGTACAGCCCCAGCATTTT. Its translation: CASSLGREVQPQHF.